This entry lists 26 T cell receptor beta chains sequenced from one sample in a study of T cells after yellow fever vaccination. TCRdb called the 5' RACE reads again in MiXCR, with one record for every CDR3 protein. The repertoire consists of 450,000 to 600,000 distinct CDR3 sequences, with 13% occurring once and the leading ten covering around an eighth. The sequenced sample was PBMCs, obtained on the day of the yellow fever booster vaccination. The origin of the receptors is a man under 40 who received the YFV17D yellow fever vaccine.

This clonotype was seen more than once but under ten times. The chain combines TRBV5-1 with TRBJ2-7; D may be TRBD1 or TRBD2 (6 bases each). The CDR3 runs 15 residues. The germline V gene encodes CDR1 SGHRS and CDR2 YFSETQ. The V end was cut by 0 bases, the J end by 6 bases, with 16 bases between. In DNA form, the CDR3 reads TGCGCCAGCAGCTTGGCGGGGGACGGGGGCTCCGAGCAGTACTTC. This translates into CASSLAGDGGSEQYF.

V is TRBV7-6 and J is TRBJ2-7; D is uncertain. Per germline, CDR1 SGHVS and CDR2 FNYEAQ. The CDR3 has 13 residues. Trimming cost V 5 bases and J 3 bases, with 11 bases left between them. CDR3 in amino acids: CASSPGPDYEQYF. In DNA, the CDR3 is TGTGCCAGCAGCCCAGGCCCAGACTACGAGCAGTACTTC. Based on the CDR3 plus reference TRBV7-6 and TRBJ2-7, the full variable domain is GAGVSQSPRYKVTKRGQDVALRCDPISGHVSLYWYRQALGQGPEFLTYFNYEAQQDKSGLPNDRFSAERPEGSISTLTIQRTEQRDSAMYRCASSPGPDYEQYFGPGTRLTVT.

This clonotype has just a few counts. The chain uses TRBV7-9 and TRBJ2-3; possibly TRBD2 for D (6 bases). This CDR3 is built from 14 residues. Germline lookup yields CDR1 SEHNR and CDR2 FQNEAQ (reference sequence). V was pared by 1 base and J by 13 bases, with 18 bases between. This chain's CDR3 is CASSLGLGGETEYF. CDR3 nucleotide sequence: TGTGCCAGCAGCTTAGGACTAGGCGGCGAGACGGAGTATTTT.

The chain is built from TRBV19 and TRBJ2-1, with TRBD2 identical over 8 bases. This CDR3 spans 14 amino acids. The V and J ends lost 7 bases and 8 bases, in that order; junction bases with no gene match: 10. Germline CDR1 LNHDA, CDR2 SQIVND (reference sequence). CDR3 sequence: CASMGAGGGDEQFF. The CDR3 coding sequence is TGTGCCAGTATGGGGGCGGGAGGCGGGGATGAGCAGTTCTTC.

In this sample, this clonotype turned up a few times. The J gene is TRBJ1-4, the V gene TRBV12-3 or TRBV12-4; the D gene is possibly TRBD1 (6 bases). CDR3 length equals 14 residues. V lost 5 bases and J lost 8, with 15 bases in between. The CDR3 spells CASSLSSQGEKLFF. For the CDR3, the DNA is TGTGCCAGCAGTCTCAGTAGTCAGGGGGAAAAACTGTTTTTT.

This clonotype appeared a single time. The V gene is TRBV3-1, the J gene TRBJ1-2, with a possible D match to TRBD1 (6 bases). The CDR3 is 15 amino acids. Germline V gene data show CDR1 as LGHDT and CDR2 as YNNKEL (reference sequence). Trimming shortened V by 8 bases and J by 3 bases, and 19 bases separated the two germline ends. For the CDR3, the DNA is TGTGCCAGCTCCCAAGAAAGTGCAGGGGACTATGGCTACACCTTC. Protein: CASSQESAGDYGYTF.

In its sample, this clonotype was seen once. One end of the junction fails to match germline, which may point to a read error. This rearrangement joins TRBV20-1 to TRBJ1-1, with D unresolved. This CDR3 region has 12 residues. The germline CDR1 and CDR2 sequences are DFQATT and SNEGSKA (reference sequence). The CDR3 DNA reads TGCAGTGCTAGTCGAGGGCCCACGGAAGCTCTCTTT. Its protein product is CSASRGPTEALF.

In this sample, this clonotype turned up a few times. The chain links TRBV7-2 to TRBJ2-1; TRBD2 might be the D (6 bases). There are 15 residues in the CDR3. Germline CDR1 and CDR2: SGHTA and FQGNSA. The ends were cut back, 3 bases at V and 7 bases at J, with 16 bases in the middle. The CDR3 DNA sequence: TGTGCCAGCAGCTTCCGGGGGTCAGCGGCGAATGAGCAGTTCTTC. Translated: CASSFRGSAANEQFF.

Note on this clonotype: One junction end does not reproduce the germline sequence, and a read error may be involved. The chain employs TRBV30 and TRBJ2-2, with D possibly TRBD2 on 5 matching bases. CDR1 is GTSNPN, CDR2 SVGIG, per germline (reference sequence). CDR3 length: 14 residues. The CDR3 coding sequence is TGTGCCTGGAGTGTAGGCGGTTTTGCCGGGGAGCCGTTTTTT. It encodes CAWSVGGFAGEPFF.

There are a few counts of this clonotype. The V call is TRBV12-3 or TRBV12-4, the J call TRBJ2-3, with D perhaps given as TRBD1 or TRBD2 (5 bases each). The CDR3 loop spans 18 amino acids. The germline V and J ends were trimmed by 4 bases and 2 bases, with 22 bases remaining between them. The CDR3: CASSSFPGSQGATDTQYF. In DNA, the CDR3 is TGTGCCAGCAGTTCATTCCCGGGATCGCAAGGGGCCACAGATACGCAGTATTTT.

A few counts support this clonotype. The chain uses TRBV5-1 and TRBJ2-1, with D perhaps TRBD1 (5 bases). Deletions cut 0 bases from V and 7 bases from J, with 14 bases between. This CDR3 contains 15 residues. Looked up from germline, CDR1 is SGHRS and CDR2 is YFSETQ. CDR3 region: CASSLEVSPGNEQFF. CDR3 in DNA: TGCGCCAGCAGCTTGGAGGTCAGCCCAGGGAATGAGCAGTTCTTC.

The gene calls are TRBV9 and TRBJ2-1; 7 bases map to TRBD2. The CDR3 runs 18 residues. Germline V gene sequence: CDR1 SGDLS, CDR2 YYNGEE. With 0 bases clipped from V and 4 bases from J, the junction kept 13 bases outside the gene matches. CDR3 loop: CASSVGSRAGRIYNEQFF. CDR3 DNA: TGTGCCAGCAGCGTAGGGTCCCGAGCCGGGAGGATATACAATGAGCAGTTCTTC.

The genes are TRBV5-6 and TRBJ2-7, with D hard to call. The V gene's germline CDR1 is SGHDT and CDR2 YYEEEE. CDR3 length: 12 residues. V lost 2 bases and J 5 bases, leaving 8 bases between the germline ends. The CDR3: CASSFKGHEQYF. The CDR3 DNA is TGTGCCAGCAGCTTCAAGGGCCACGAGCAGTACTTC.

The table lists this clonotype with a few counts. The chain uses TRBV6-2 or TRBV6-3 and TRBJ1-5; 7 bases line up with TRBD1. The CDR3 spans 14 residues. Germline V CDR1 and CDR2: MNHEY, SVGEGT. The V segment lost 5 bases and the J segment 2 bases; nucleotides outside the gene matches: 3. This CDR3 reads CASSRGRGNQPQHF. The DNA for the CDR3 is TGTGCCAGCAGTAGGGGGCGAGGCAATCAGCCCCAGCATTTT.

There are a few counts of this clonotype. CDR3 DNA sequence: TGTGCCAGCATGTTCAGGACTGGAGAGACCCAGTACTTC. This gives the protein CASMFRTGETQYF. The V gene is TRBV2, the J gene TRBJ2-5; TRBD2 is a possible D gene (5 bases). CDR3 length equals 13 residues. Trimming cost V 7 bases and J 4 bases, with 13 bases left between them. Germline CDR1 is SNHLY and CDR2 is FYNNEI.

This chain links TRBV12-3 or TRBV12-4 with TRBJ2-5, with 7 positions matching TRBD2. After removal of 4 bases from V and 5 bases from J, the junction contained 19 bases not matched to a gene. The CDR3 contains 18 residues. CDR3 amino acids: CASSSQSQKGLHLETQYF. CDR3 sequence (DNA): TGTGCCAGCAGTTCCCAAAGCCAGAAGGGACTACATTTGGAGACCCAGTACTTC.

CDR3 in DNA: TGCAGTGCTAGAATAGCGACTAGCGGCACAGATACGCAGTATTTT. Translating it yields CSARIATSGTDTQYF. The chain is built from TRBV20-1 and TRBJ2-3; 8 bases line up with TRBD2. The CDR3 consists of 15 residues. The J segment lost 1 base and the V segment lost 2 bases, leaving 5 bases of the junction unmatched. CDR1 is DFQATT, CDR2 SNEGSKA, per germline (reference sequence).

This clonotype was seen only a few times. The genes are TRBV5-1 and TRBJ2-2; 9 bases are shared with TRBD1. With 4 bases clipped from V and 4 bases from J, the junction kept 8 bases outside the gene matches. Germline V gene sequence: CDR1 SGHRS, CDR2 YFSETQ. This CDR3 is 16 amino acids long. The CDR3 sequence is CASSETGGAGTGELFF. In nucleotides, the CDR3 is TGCGCCAGCAGCGAAACAGGGGGCGCTGGCACCGGGGAGCTGTTTTTT.

The chain joins TRBV6-1 to TRBJ2-2, with 10 positions matching TRBD2. The germline CDR1 and CDR2 sequences are MNHNS and SASEGT. With V trimmed by 6 bases and J by 6 bases, 10 bases remained unmatched. The CDR3 totals 16 residues. In DNA form, the CDR3 reads TGTGCCAGCAGGCACCCCACTAGCGGGATCCCCGGGGAGCTGTTTTTT. It yields the protein CASRHPTSGIPGELFF.

The table lists this clonotype with a few counts. This chain connects TRBV12-3 or TRBV12-4 to TRBJ1-3; 7 bases line up with TRBD1. V was pared by 5 bases and J by 4 bases, with 8 bases of the junction left unmatched. CDR3 length: 15 residues. CDR3 region: CASSLQTGSGNTIYF. As DNA, the CDR3 is TGTGCCAGCAGTCTTCAGACAGGGTCCGGAAACACCATATATTTT.

This clonotype has just a few counts. The chain couples TRBV30 to TRBJ2-7; possible D gene TRBD1, 5 bases. The ends were cut back, 7 bases at V and 5 bases at J, with 15 bases in the middle. Germline V CDR1 and CDR2: GTSNPN, SVGIG (reference sequence). CDR3 length: 12 residues. The CDR3 bases are TGTGCCTTCACATGGGGCAGGAACGAGCAGTACTTC. As protein: CAFTWGRNEQYF.

This clonotype was picked up many times. The chain is built from TRBV20-1 and TRBJ2-1; D is possibly TRBD1 or TRBD2 (5 bases each). This CDR3 has 13 residues. Germline CDR1 reads DFQATT; CDR2 reads SNEGSKA (reference sequence). Trimming pared 7 bases from V and 2 bases from J, leaving 12 bases between. The CDR3 spells CSVARDPYNEQFF. The CDR3 bases are TGCAGTGTGGCTAGGGACCCCTACAATGAGCAGTTCTTC.

This clonotype was seen once. The CDR3 coding sequence is TGTGCCAGCAGCCTCTTGCGGGAGGTATCCTACGAGCAGTACTTC. Translated, it gives CASSLLREVSYEQYF. V and J are TRBV7-7 and TRBJ2-7; TRBD2 matches at 8 bases. Germline V CDR1 and CDR2: SSHAT, FNYEAQ (reference sequence). This CDR3 region has 15 residues. V lost 5 bases to trimming and J lost 1 base; unmatched junction nucleotides: 7.

A few counts support this clonotype. The J gene is TRBJ2-1, the V gene TRBV20-1, with 9 nucleotides matching TRBD1. CDR1 and CDR2 (germline): DFQATT, SNEGSKA (reference sequence). Germline trimming cut 6 bases from V and 8 bases from J; bases unmatched to any gene: 11. The CDR3 covers 14 residues. CDR3 nucleotide sequence: TGCAGTGCCGCACCGGGACAGGGTTCCTATGAGCAGTTCTTC. It yields the protein CSAAPGQGSYEQFF.

This clonotype was found many times. This chain connects TRBV14 to TRBJ2-7, with D uncertain. CDR1 is SGHDN, CDR2 FVKESK, per germline. The CDR3 is 12 residues long. Trimming left V 0 bases short and J 2 bases short, with 2 bases between. Written as DNA, the CDR3 is TGTGCCAGCAGCCAAGATACCTACGAGCAGTACTTC. As protein: CASSQDTYEQYF.

This clonotype was counted at least ten times. V usage is TRBV9 and J usage is TRBJ2-7, with D perhaps TRBD1 (5 bases). The CDR3 totals 12 residues. The V end lost 7 bases, the J end lost 0 bases, and 8 bases lay between the germline ends. In germline, CDR1 is SGDLS, CDR2 YYNGEE. CDR3 in DNA: TGTGCCAGCTCGGACAACTCCTACGAGCAGTACTTC. Its protein is CASSDNSYEQYF.